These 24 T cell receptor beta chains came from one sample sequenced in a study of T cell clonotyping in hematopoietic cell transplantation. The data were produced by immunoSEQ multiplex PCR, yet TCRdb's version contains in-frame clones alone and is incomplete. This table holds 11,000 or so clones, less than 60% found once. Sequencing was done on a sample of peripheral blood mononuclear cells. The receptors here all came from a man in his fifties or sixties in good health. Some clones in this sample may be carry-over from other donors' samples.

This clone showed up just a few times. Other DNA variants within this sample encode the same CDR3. CDR3 protein: CASSYSPGADTEAFF. For the CDR3, the DNA is TGTGCCAGCAGTTACAGCCCGGGGGCGGACACTGAAGCTTTCTTT. The chain couples TRBV6-5 to TRBJ1-1, with D possibly being TRBD1 (6 bases). CDR3 length equals 15 residues. V was shortened by 2 bases and J by 3 bases, with 13 bases between the two germline ends. Germline assignment: CDR1 MNHEY and CDR2 SVGAGI.

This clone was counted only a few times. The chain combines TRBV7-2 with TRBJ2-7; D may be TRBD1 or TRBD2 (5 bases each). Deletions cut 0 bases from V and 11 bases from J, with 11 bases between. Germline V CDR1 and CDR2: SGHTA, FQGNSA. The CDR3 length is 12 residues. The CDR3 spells CASSLAWGTEYF. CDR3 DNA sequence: TGTGCCAGCAGCTTAGCGTGGGGGACGGAGTACTTC.

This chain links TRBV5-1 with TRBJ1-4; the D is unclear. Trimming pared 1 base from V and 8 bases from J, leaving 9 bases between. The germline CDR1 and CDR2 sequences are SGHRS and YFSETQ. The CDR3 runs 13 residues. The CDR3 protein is CASSLLREEKLFF. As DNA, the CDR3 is TGCGCCAGCAGCTTGCTTCGGGAGGAAAAACTGTTTTTT. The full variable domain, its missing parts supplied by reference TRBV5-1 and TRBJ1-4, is KAGVTQTPRYLIKTRGQQVTLSCSPISGHRSVSWYQQTPGQGLQFLFEYFSETQRNKGNFPGRFSGRQFSNSRSEMNVSTLELGDSALYLCASSLLREEKLFFGSGTQLSVL.

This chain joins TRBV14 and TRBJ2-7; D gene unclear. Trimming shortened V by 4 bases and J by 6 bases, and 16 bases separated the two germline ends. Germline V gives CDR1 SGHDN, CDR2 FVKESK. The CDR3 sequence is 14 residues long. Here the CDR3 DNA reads TGTGCCAGCAGCCTCAGACCGTCCGATGGCGAGCAGTACTTC. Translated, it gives CASSLRPSDGEQYF.

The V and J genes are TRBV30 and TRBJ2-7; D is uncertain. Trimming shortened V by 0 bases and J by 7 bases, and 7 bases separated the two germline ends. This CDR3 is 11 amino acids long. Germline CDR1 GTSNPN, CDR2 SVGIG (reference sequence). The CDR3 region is CAWSVGGEQYF. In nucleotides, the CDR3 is TGTGCCTGGAGTGTAGGTGGAGAGCAGTACTTC.

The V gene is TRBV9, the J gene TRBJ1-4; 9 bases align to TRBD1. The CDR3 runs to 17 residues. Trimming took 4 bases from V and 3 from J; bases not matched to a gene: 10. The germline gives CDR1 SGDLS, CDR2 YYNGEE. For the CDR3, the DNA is TGTGCCAGCAGCCCCAGGACAGGGGAGGGAGCTAATGAAAAACTGTTTTTT. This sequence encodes CASSPRTGEGANEKLFF.

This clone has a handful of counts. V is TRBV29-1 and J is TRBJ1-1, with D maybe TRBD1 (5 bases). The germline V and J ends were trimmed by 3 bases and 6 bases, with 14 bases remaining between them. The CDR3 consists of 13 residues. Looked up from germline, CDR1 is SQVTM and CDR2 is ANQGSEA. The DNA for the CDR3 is TGCAGCGTTGATGTCGTCGGGGGTTCTGAAGCTTTCTTT. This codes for CSVDVVGGSEAFF. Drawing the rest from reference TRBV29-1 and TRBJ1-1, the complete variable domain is SAVISQKPSRDICQRGTSLTIQCQVDSQVTMMFWYRQQPGQSLTLIATANQGSEATYESGFVIDKFPISRPNLTFSTLTVSNMSPEDSSIYLCSVDVVGGSEAFFGQGTRLTVV.

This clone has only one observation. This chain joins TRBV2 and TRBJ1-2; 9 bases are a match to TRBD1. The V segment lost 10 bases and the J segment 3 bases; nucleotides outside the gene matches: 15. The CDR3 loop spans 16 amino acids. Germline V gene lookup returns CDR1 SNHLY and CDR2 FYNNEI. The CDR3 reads CATLDGTGRRDYGYTF. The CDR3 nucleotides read TGTGCCACCCTCGACGGGACAGGGCGCCGAGACTATGGCTACACCTTC.

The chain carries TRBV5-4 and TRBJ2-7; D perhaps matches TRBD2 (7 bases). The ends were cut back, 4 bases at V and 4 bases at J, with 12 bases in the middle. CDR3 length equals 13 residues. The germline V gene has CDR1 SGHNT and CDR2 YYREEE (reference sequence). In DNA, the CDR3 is TGTGCCAGCAGCCGGGGGGCAGTATACGAGCAGTACTTC. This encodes CASSRGAVYEQYF.

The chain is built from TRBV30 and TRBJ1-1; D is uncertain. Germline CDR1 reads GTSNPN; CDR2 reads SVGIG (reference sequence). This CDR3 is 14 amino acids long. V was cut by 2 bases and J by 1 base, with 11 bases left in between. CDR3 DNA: TGTGCCTGGAGTTGGCCTGGTGCGAACACTGAAGCTTTCTTT. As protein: CAWSWPGANTEAFF. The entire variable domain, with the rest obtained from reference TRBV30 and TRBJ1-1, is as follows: SQTIHQWPATLVQPVGSPLSLECTVEGTSNPNLYWYRQAAGRGLQLLFYSVGIGQISSEVPQNLSASRPQDRQFILSSKKLLLSDSGFYLCAWSWPGANTEAFFGQGTRLTVV.

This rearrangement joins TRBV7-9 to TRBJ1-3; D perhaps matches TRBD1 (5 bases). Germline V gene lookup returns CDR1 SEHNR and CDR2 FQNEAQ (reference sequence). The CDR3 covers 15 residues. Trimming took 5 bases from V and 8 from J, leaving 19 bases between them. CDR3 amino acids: CASSQRQTHRDTIYF. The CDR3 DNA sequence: TGTGCCAGCAGCCAAAGACAGACACATCGGGACACCATATATTTT.

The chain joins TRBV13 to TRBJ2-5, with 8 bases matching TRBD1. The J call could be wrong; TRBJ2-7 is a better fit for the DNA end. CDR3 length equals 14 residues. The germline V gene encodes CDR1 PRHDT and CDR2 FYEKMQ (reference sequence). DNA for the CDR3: TGTGCCAGCAGCCCCGAGACAGGGGCCTACGAGCAGTACTTC. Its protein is CASSPETGAYEQYF.

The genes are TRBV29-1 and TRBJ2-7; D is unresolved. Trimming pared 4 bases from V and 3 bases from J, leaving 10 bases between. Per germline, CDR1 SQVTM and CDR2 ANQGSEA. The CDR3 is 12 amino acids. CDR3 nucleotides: TGCAGCGTTGGTAGTGGCAACTACGAGCAGTACTTC. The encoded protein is CSVGSGNYEQYF.

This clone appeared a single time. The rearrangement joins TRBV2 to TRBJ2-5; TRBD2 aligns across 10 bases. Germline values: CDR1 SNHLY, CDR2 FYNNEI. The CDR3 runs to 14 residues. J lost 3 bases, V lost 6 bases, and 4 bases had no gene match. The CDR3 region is CASRRTSGKETQYF. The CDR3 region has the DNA TGTGCCAGCAGGCGGACTAGCGGAAAAGAGACCCAGTACTTC.

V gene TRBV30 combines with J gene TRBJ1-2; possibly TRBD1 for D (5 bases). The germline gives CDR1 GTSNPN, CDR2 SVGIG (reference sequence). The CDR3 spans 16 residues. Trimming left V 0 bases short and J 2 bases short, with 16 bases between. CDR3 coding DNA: TGTGCCTGGAGTGTACCAGGGCAGTCATACAACTATGGCTACACCTTC. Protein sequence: CAWSVPGQSYNYGYTF.

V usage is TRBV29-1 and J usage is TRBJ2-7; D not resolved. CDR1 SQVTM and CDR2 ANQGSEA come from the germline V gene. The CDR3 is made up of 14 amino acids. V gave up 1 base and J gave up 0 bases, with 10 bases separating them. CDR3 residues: CSVEGVAYSYEQYF. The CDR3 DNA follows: TGCAGCGTTGAAGGGGTCGCTTACTCCTACGAGCAGTACTTC.

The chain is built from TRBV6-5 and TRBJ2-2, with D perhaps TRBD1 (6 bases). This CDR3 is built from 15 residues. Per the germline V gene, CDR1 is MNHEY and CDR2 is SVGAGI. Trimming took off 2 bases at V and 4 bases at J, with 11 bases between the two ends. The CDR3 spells CASSYMGAGTGELFF. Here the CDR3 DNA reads TGTGCCAGCAGTTACATGGGGGCCGGCACCGGGGAGCTGTTTTTT.

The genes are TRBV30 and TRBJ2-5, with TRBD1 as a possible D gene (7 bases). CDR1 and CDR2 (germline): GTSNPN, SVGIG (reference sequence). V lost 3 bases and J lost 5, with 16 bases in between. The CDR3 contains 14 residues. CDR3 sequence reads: CAWSEGGGRETQYF. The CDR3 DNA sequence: TGTGCCTGGAGCGAAGGAGGGGGCCGGGAGACCCAGTACTTC.

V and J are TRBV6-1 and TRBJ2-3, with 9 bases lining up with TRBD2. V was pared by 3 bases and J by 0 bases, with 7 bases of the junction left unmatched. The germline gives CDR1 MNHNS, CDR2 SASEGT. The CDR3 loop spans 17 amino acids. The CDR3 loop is CASSEIAGEPSTDTQYF. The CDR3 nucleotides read TGTGCCAGCAGTGAGATAGCGGGAGAGCCCAGCACAGATACGCAGTATTTT.

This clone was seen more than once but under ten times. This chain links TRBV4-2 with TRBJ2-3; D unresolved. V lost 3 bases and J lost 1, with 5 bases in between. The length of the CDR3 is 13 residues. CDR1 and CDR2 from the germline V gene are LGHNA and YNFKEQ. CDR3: CASSHGGTDTQYF. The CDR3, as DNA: TGTGCCAGCAGCCATGGAGGCACAGATACGCAGTATTTT.

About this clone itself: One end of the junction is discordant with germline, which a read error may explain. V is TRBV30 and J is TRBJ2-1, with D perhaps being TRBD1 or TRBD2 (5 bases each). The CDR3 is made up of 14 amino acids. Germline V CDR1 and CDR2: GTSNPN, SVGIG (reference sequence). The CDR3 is CAWSRDPSDNEQFF. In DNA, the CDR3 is TGTGCCTGGAGCCGGGACCCCTCCGACAATGAGCAGTTCTTC.

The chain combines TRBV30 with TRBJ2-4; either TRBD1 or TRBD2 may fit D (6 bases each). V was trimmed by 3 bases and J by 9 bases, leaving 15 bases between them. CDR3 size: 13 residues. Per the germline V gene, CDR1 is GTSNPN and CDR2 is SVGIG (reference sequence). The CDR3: CAWRQQGLGIQYF. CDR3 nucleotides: TGTGCCTGGAGGCAACAGGGACTCGGCATTCAGTACTTC.

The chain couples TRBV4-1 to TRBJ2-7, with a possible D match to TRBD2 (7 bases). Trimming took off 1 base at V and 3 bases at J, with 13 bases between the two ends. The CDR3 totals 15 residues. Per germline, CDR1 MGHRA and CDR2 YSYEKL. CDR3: CASSQGGGTYYEQYF. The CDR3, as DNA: TGCGCCAGCAGCCAAGGCGGGGGCACCTACTACGAGCAGTACTTC.

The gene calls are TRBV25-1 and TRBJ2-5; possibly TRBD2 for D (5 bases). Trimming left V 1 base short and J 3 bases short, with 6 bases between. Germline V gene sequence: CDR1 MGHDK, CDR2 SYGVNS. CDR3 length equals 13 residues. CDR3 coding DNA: TGTGCCAGCAGTGAATTGGGAGAAGAGACCCAGTACTTC. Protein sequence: CASSELGEETQYF. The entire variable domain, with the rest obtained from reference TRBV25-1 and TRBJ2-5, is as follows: EADIYQTPRYLVIGTGKKITLECSQTMGHDKMYWYQQDPGMELHLIHYSYGVNSTEKGDLSSESTVSRIRTEHFPLTLESARPSHTSQYLCASSELGEETQYFGPGTRLLVL.